This entry describes one T cell receptor beta chain. CDR1 is SGHNT and CDR2 is YYREEE in the germline V gene (reference sequence). The CDR3 runs 15 residues. Trimming removed 6 bases from V and 3 bases from J; junction bases left unmatched: 11. Positive CCR7 selection of CD45RO-negative cells yielded the naive CD8 cells, and terminally differentiated effector memory CD45RA+ cells were excluded. The record originates from a study of shared clonotypes between healthy human individuals. Across the study: The people who gave samples were a couple of women and a few men aged 18 to 49.

How the authors handled the data: Filtering differed since immunoSEQ provided only junctions, with no quality scores. Libraries were prepared by immunoSEQ multiplex PCR; TCRdb keeps only in-frame clonotypes and omits some of them. That table gives V, J and clone size, and the DNA gave D and trimming. The sample shows over 750,000 clones, about 97% of them seen only once. The sequenced sample was naive CD8+ T cells sorted from blood. The rearrangement uses TRBV5-4 and TRBJ2-7; the match to TRBD1 covers 8 bases. The clonotype comes from a man in his thirties or forties in good health. For the CDR3, the DNA is TGTGCCAGCAATTCCCAGGGGGCGGGTTACTACGAGCAGTACTTC. This sequence encodes CASNSQGAGYYEQYF. The full variable domain, its missing parts supplied by reference TRBV5-4 and TRBJ2-7, is ETGVTQSPTHLIKTRGQQVTLRCSSQSGHNTVSWYQQALGQGPQFIFQYYREEENGRGNFPPRFSGLQFPNYSSELNVNALELDDSALYLCASNSQGAGYYEQYFGPGTRLTVT.